The 4 T cell receptor beta chains below come from one sample, sequenced in a study of blood T cell repertoires in COVID-19. The method was immunoSEQ multiplex PCR; TCRdb's version includes in-frame clones alone and lacks a portion of them. This sample has roughly 190,000 clones, with roughly 90% found just once. Sequencing was performed on peripheral blood. These receptors originate from a woman aged 55-69 years with COVID-19, enrolled during active disease.

The CDR3 DNA follows: TGTGCCAGCTCACCGGACAGGGTTAATGAAAAACTGTTTTTT. The encoded protein is CASSPDRVNEKLFF. The chain recombines TRBV18 with TRBJ1-4; 8 nucleotides match TRBD1. CDR1 and CDR2 (germline): KGHSH, LQKENI. V trimming: 3 bases; J trimming: 4 bases; junction bases outside the gene matches: 1. The CDR3 loop spans 14 amino acids.

The chain carries TRBV6-6 and TRBJ2-3, with TRBD2 as a possible D gene (6 bases). The CDR3 consists of 15 residues. The germline V gene encodes CDR1 MNHNY and CDR2 SVGAGI (reference sequence). V lost 6 bases and J lost 1, with 14 bases in between. The CDR3, as DNA: TGTGCCAGCAGAAACCGGAGGGGAGGCACAGATACGCAGTATTTT. Its protein is CASRNRRGGTDTQYF.

This chain joins TRBV11-2 and TRBJ1-3, with D perhaps TRBD1 (5 bases). Germline V gene lookup returns CDR1 SGHAT and CDR2 FQNNGV. V lost 5 bases to trimming and J lost 0 bases, with 11 bases between them. CDR3 length: 15 residues. CDR3 region: CASSGTGDSGNTIYF. In DNA form, the CDR3 reads TGTGCCAGCAGCGGAACAGGCGACTCTGGAAACACCATATATTTT. Complete variable domain (other parts from reference TRBV11-2 and TRBJ1-3): EAGVAQSPRYKIIEKRQSVAFWCNPISGHATLYWYQQILGQGPKLLIQFQNNGVVDDSQLPKDRFSAERLKGVDSTLKIQPAKLEDSAVYLCASSGTGDSGNTIYFGEGSWLTVV.

This chain uses TRBV6-5 with TRBJ1-1; D perhaps matches TRBD1 (6 bases). V was pared by 5 bases and J by 4 bases, with 14 bases between. Germline-derived CDR1 and CDR2 are MNHEY and SVGAGI. The CDR3 is 14 amino acids. The CDR3 protein is CASSPLGGPTEAFF. For the CDR3, the DNA is TGTGCCAGCAGTCCCCTTGGGGGCCCCACTGAAGCTTTCTTT.